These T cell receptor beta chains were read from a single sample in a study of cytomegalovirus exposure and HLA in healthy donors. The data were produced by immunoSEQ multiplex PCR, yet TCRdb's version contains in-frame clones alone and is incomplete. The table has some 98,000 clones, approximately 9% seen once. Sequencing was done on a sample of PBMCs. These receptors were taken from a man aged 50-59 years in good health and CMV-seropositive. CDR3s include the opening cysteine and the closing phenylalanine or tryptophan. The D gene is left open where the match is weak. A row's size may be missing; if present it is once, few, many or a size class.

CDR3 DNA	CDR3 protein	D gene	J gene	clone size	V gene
TGTGCCAGCAGCTGGAACAGGGGTTATGGCTACACCTTC	CASSWNRGYGYTF	TRBD1	TRBJ1-2	.	TRBV7-9
TGTGCCAGCAGCTTGGCCGCGGGGGACGAGCAGTACTTC	CASSLAAGDEQYF	TRBD2	TRBJ2-7	few	TRBV5-6
TGTGCCAGCAGCCAGATCATCAGGGGTAACACTGAAGCTTTCTTT	CASSQIIRGNTEAFF	.	TRBJ1-1	medium-sized	TRBV4-2
TGTGCCAGCAGCTTGTATACCGGGGAGCTGTTTTTT	CASSLYTGELFF	.	TRBJ2-2	.	TRBV5-6
TGTGCCAGCCTGGGCACAGGGATGGTTCGATACTACACTGAAGCTTTCTTT	CASLGTGMVRYYTEAFF	.	TRBJ1-1	few	TRBV28
TGCGCCAGCAGCCAAGAAGTGACTAGCGGGACGAGGCGGTTCTTC	CASSQEVTSGTRRFF	TRBD2	TRBJ2-1	.	TRBV4-1
TGTGCCAGCAGTCCCGAGGGTCTAATAGCTAACTATGGCTACACCTTC	CASSPEGLIANYGYTF	.	TRBJ1-2	.	TRBV7-9
TGCAGTGCCACAGATGGCTACACCTTC	CSATDGYTF	.	TRBJ1-2	few	TRBV20-1
TGTGCCAGCATCCTTAGCGGGAGGGTGGGTTACAATGAGCAGTTCTTC	CASILSGRVGYNEQFF	TRBD2	TRBJ2-1	few	TRBV5-6
TGTGCCTGGACTGTAACAGGGGAGACCCAGTACTTC	CAWTVTGETQYF	.	TRBJ2-5	.	TRBV30
TGTGCCAGCAGTTTGGGGACAGGTAGCAATCAGCCCCAGCATTTT	CASSLGTGSNQPQHF	TRBD1	TRBJ1-5	few	TRBV27
TGTGCCAGCATTACGGACACCCGTGGGGAAAAACTGTTTTTT	CASITDTRGEKLFF	.	TRBJ1-4	few	TRBV2
TGTGCCAGCAGTGCCCGAGGGACAGGGAATAGCAATCAGCCCCAGCATTTT	CASSARGTGNSNQPQHF	TRBD1	TRBJ1-5	.	TRBV6-1
TGTGCCAGCAGTGAATATGGCAGGGTGTTCACCGGGGAGCTGTTTTTT	CASSEYGRVFTGELFF	.	TRBJ2-2	.	TRBV25-1
TGTGCCAGCAGCTTGGGCCTAGCGGGAATAACAGATACGCAGTATTTT	CASSLGLAGITDTQYF	TRBD2	TRBJ2-3	few	TRBV7-3
TGCAGCGTTTGGGACAGGGGAAGATCACCCCTCCACTTT	CSVWDRGRSPLHF	TRBD1	TRBJ1-6	.	TRBV29-1
TGTGCCAGCAGTCCGACACAGAACACTGAAGCTTTCTTT	CASSPTQNTEAFF	.	TRBJ1-1	.	TRBV6-5
TGTGCCAGCAGTTTAACAGGGGAGATTCGCAATTCACCCCTCCACTTT	CASSLTGEIRNSPLHF	TRBD1	TRBJ1-6	few	TRBV27